What follows describes a single T cell receptor (beta chain). The cohort excluded patients with autoimmune disease history or systemic immunosuppression. Germline CDR1 and CDR2: SGHVS and FNYEAQ. The V end was cut by 1 base, the J end by 5 bases, with 15 bases between. The CDR3 covers 15 residues. Profiled with immunoSEQ multiplex PCR; TCRdb holds only in-frame clones, not every one. Of roughly 80,000 clones detected, 65% to 90% appear once; the ten largest clones hold 1.9%. The sample is drawn from a study of OX40 agonist ivuxolimab in advanced cancers. Study-level background: Patients enrolled in dose escalation were diagnosed with hepatocellular carcinoma, melanoma, renal cell or head and neck cancer.

The sequenced sample was CD4+ or CD8+ T cells sorted from blood, obtained in a trial of the OX40 agonist ivuxolimab. The gene calls are TRBV7-6 and TRBJ2-7; possible D gene TRBD1, 6 bases. This TCR derives from an adult with an advanced solid tumor such as melanoma, head and neck, liver or kidney cancer. CDR3 in amino acids: CASSLVRTEADEQYF. In DNA form, the CDR3 reads TGTGCCAGCAGCTTAGTAAGGACAGAGGCCGACGAGCAGTACTTC.